The 25 T cell receptor beta chains presented below share a single source sample, sequenced in a study of T cells after yellow fever vaccination. TCRdb reprocessed the 5' RACE reads via MiXCR and lists one record per CDR3 protein. The sample lists about 340,000 distinct CDR3 sequences; 4% were seen once. This sample comprised PBMCs, obtained 5 days after the yellow fever booster vaccination. These receptors came from a man between 18 and 35 years old who received the YFV17D yellow fever vaccine.

This clonotype was observed a few times. V gene TRBV4-1 combines with J gene TRBJ1-6; D is ambiguous. Trimming removed 1 base from V and 10 bases from J, with 14 bases in between. Germline CDR1 reads MGHRA; CDR2 reads YSYEKL. CDR3 size: 15 residues. The CDR3 is CASSQVMVLGSPLHF. The CDR3 nucleotides are TGCGCCAGCAGCCAAGTCATGGTGTTGGGGTCACCCCTCCACTTT.

For this clonotype: Being one base from a much bigger clone, this may be a read error. This chain connects TRBV5-1 to TRBJ2-2, with 8 positions matching TRBD2. Germline CDR1 is SGHRS and CDR2 is YFSETQ. The CDR3 loop spans 14 amino acids. Here the CDR3 DNA reads TGCGCCAGCCAAGGAGCGGGGGCAGTCGGGGAGCTGTATTTT. Its translation is CASQGAGAVGELYF. The variable domain in full, completed from reference TRBV5-1 and TRBJ2-2, reads KAGVTQTPRYLIKTRGQQVTLSCSPISGHRSVSWYQQTPGQGLQFLFEYFSETQRNKGNFPGRFSGRQFSNSRSEMNVSTLELGDSALYLCASQGAGAVGELYFGEGSRLTVL.

This clonotype was observed at least ten times. This chain links TRBV5-1 with TRBJ2-2, with D perhaps TRBD1 (5 bases). Trimming took 1 base from V and 3 from J, leaving 16 bases between them. The germline V gene encodes CDR1 SGHRS and CDR2 YFSETQ. The CDR3 sequence is 17 residues long. CDR3 protein: CASSLSGFISDTGELFF. The CDR3 DNA reads as TGCGCCAGCAGCTTGTCAGGGTTTATATCGGACACCGGGGAGCTGTTTTTT.

This chain links TRBV5-1 with TRBJ2-7; the match to TRBD1 covers 10 bases. The V segment lost 4 bases and the J segment 4 bases; nucleotides outside the gene matches: 8. This CDR3 region has 15 residues. Germline assignment: CDR1 SGHRS and CDR2 YFSETQ. The CDR3 sequence is CASSPAGTGVYEQYF. The CDR3 DNA follows: TGCGCCAGCAGCCCCGCGGGGACAGGGGTGTACGAGCAGTACTTC.

This clonotype was found a few times. CDR3 residues: CATSDPRNTEAFF. The CDR3 DNA follows: TGTGCCACCAGTGATCCCCGGAACACTGAAGCTTTCTTT. The chain employs TRBV24-1 and TRBJ1-1; no clear D. The CDR3 extends over 13 amino acids. The V and J ends lost 3 bases and 1 base respectively, with 5 bases between them. Germline V CDR1 and CDR2: KGHDR, SFDVKD.

This clonotype was found many times. This chain's CDR3 is CASSRHLGETQYF. The CDR3 DNA reads as TGTGCCAGCAGCCGACACCTGGGGGAGACCCAGTACTTC. V gene TRBV5-8 combines with J gene TRBJ2-5; unclear D gene. V lost 4 bases, J lost 5 bases, and 12 bases lay in between. The CDR3 contains 13 residues. Germline loops: CDR1 SGHTS, CDR2 YDEGEE.

The rearrangement uses TRBV20-1 and TRBJ1-1; weak D call: TRBD1 (5 bases). This CDR3 is 12 amino acids long. V was cut by 5 bases and J by 11 bases, with 18 bases left in between. Germline V gene data show CDR1 as DFQATT and CDR2 as SNEGSKA (reference sequence). The CDR3 coding sequence is TGCAGTGCTGACAGTTTAGCTCTGACGGCTTTCTTT. Its translation: CSADSLALTAFF.

This clonotype turned up a few times. This chain links TRBV6-1 with TRBJ1-4, with 8 positions matching TRBD1. This CDR3 has 15 residues. Germline CDR1 and CDR2: MNHNS and SASEGT. The trim removed 6 bases at V and 6 bases at J, leaving 9 bases unmatched. In nucleotides, the CDR3 is TGTGCCAGCAGACCTCAGGGGGCGCCCCATGAAAAACTGTTTTTT. The encoded protein is CASRPQGAPHEKLFF.

In its sample, this clonotype was seen many times. This chain links TRBV15 with TRBJ2-7; D remains ambiguous. V was clipped by 5 bases and J by 3 bases, with 17 bases between them. The CDR3 extends over 15 amino acids. Per germline, CDR1 LNHNV and CDR2 YYDKDF (reference sequence). In DNA, the CDR3 is TGTGCCACCAGCCCAAGCCGAGATTTGAACTACGAGCAGTACTTC. This translates into CATSPSRDLNYEQYF. Filled out from reference TRBV15 and TRBJ2-7, the complete variable domain reads DAMVIQNPRYQVTQFGKPVTLSCSQTLNHNVMYWYQQKSSQAPKLLFHYYDKDFNNEADTPDNFQSRRPNTSFCFLDIRSPGLGDTAMYLCATSPSRDLNYEQYFGPGTRLTVT.

This clonotype was detected ten times or more. The gene calls are TRBV6-4 and TRBJ2-3, with D unclear. This CDR3 is 15 amino acids long. The germline V and J ends were trimmed by 4 bases and 5 bases, with 16 bases remaining between them. The germline V gene has CDR1 MRHNA and CDR2 SNTAGT. In nucleotides, the CDR3 is TGTGCCAGCAGTGTTGCTGTTGGCGGCGAAGATACGCAGTATTTT. Translating it yields CASSVAVGGEDTQYF.

The chain joins TRBV5-6 to TRBJ2-7, with D possibly called TRBD1 or TRBD2 (7 bases each). With 4 bases removed from V and 3 bases from J, the gap between germline ends came to 17 bases. There are 15 residues in the CDR3. Germline V CDR1 and CDR2: SGHDT, YYEEEE. The CDR3 is CASSLRQGGGYEQYV. The CDR3 nucleotides are TGTGCCAGCAGCCTACGACAGGGCGGGGGCTACGAGCAGTACGTC.

V and J are TRBV7-9 and TRBJ2-2; TRBD1 matches 10 bases. The V and J ends lost 4 bases and 0 bases, in that order; junction bases with no gene match: 2. The CDR3 covers 16 residues. CDR1 is SEHNR and CDR2 is FQNEAQ in the germline V gene (reference sequence). CDR3 sequence reads: CASSSTGGANTGELFF. The CDR3 bases are TGTGCCAGCAGCTCGACAGGGGGCGCGAACACCGGGGAGCTGTTTTTT.

This clonotype was detected many times. This chain connects TRBV7-3 to TRBJ2-1; a possible D gene is TRBD1 (6 bases). Germline CDR1 reads SGHTA; CDR2 reads FQGTGA. CDR3 length equals 15 residues. V lost 5 bases, J lost 4 bases, and 15 bases lay in between. CDR3 sequence (DNA): TGTGCCAGCAGCCTCAGGGGTACTGGTTACAATGAGCAGTTCTTC. This encodes CASSLRGTGYNEQFF.

This clonotype turned up a few times. The V call is TRBV18, the J call TRBJ1-2; the D is unclear. Trimming removed 3 bases from V and 5 bases from J, with 4 bases in between. CDR3 size: 11 residues. Germline V gives CDR1 KGHSH, CDR2 LQKENI. CDR3 sequence: CASSPAYGYTF. CDR3 nucleotide sequence: TGTGCCAGCTCACCGGCTTATGGCTACACCTTC.

This clonotype occurred a few times. The chain combines TRBV20-1 with TRBJ2-5; 8 nucleotides agree with TRBD2. The CDR3 runs 14 residues. The V segment lost 4 bases and the J segment 3 bases; nucleotides outside the gene matches: 7. Per the germline V gene, CDR1 is DFQATT and CDR2 is SNEGSKA (reference sequence). The CDR3 loop reads CSAMAAGVEETQYF. For the CDR3, the DNA is TGCAGTGCTATGGCAGCGGGGGTGGAAGAGACCCAGTACTTC.

The J gene is TRBJ2-3, the V gene TRBV7-2; D unresolved. CDR1 SGHTA and CDR2 FQGNSA come from the germline V gene. The V end was cut by 5 bases, the J end by 6 bases, with 9 bases between. The CDR3 contains 12 residues. CDR3 protein: CASSPRMDTQYF. CDR3 DNA sequence: TGTGCCAGCAGCCCGAGGATGGATACGCAGTATTTT.

The chain joins TRBV24-1 to TRBJ1-1; D is undetermined. This CDR3 spans 14 amino acids. Trimming took off 2 bases at V and 2 bases at J, with 8 bases between the two ends. The germline CDR1 and CDR2 sequences are KGHDR and SFDVKD. DNA for the CDR3: TGTGCCACCAGTGATTCAGGATCTAACACTGAAGCTTTCTTT. It codes for CATSDSGSNTEAFF.

Only a few counts were recorded for this clonotype. The chain uses TRBV7-2 and TRBJ1-6, with D maybe TRBD1 (5 bases). Per germline, CDR1 SGHTA and CDR2 FQGNSA. This CDR3 contains 16 residues. V was pared by 4 bases and J by 3 bases, with 13 bases between. CDR3 loop: CASSSGHQFYNSPLHF. The CDR3 DNA reads as TGTGCCAGCAGCTCCGGACACCAGTTCTATAATTCACCCCTCCACTTT. Drawing the rest from reference TRBV7-2 and TRBJ1-6, the complete variable domain is GAGVSQSPSNKVTEKGKDVELRCDPISGHTALYWYRQSLGQGLEFLIYFQGNSAPDKSGLPSDRFSAERTGGSVSTLTIQRTQQEDSAVYLCASSSGHQFYNSPLHFGNGTRLTVT.

This clonotype came up many times. The chain links TRBV7-8 to TRBJ2-7, with TRBD2 as a possible D gene (5 bases). Germline lookup yields CDR1 SGHVS and CDR2 FQNEAQ. V lost 4 bases and J 4 bases, leaving 20 bases between the germline ends. This CDR3 contains 16 residues. The DNA of the CDR3 is TGTGCCAGCAGCTCACCTGCCTCGAAGGGAGTTTACGAGCAGTACGTC. Translating gives CASSSPASKGVYEQYV.

This clonotype was observed many times. Compared with germline, one end of the junction differs, possibly owing to a read error. The V and J genes are TRBV7-7 and TRBJ2-5; 7 bases align to TRBD1. This CDR3 spans 15 amino acids. In germline, CDR1 is SSHAT, CDR2 FNYEAQ (reference sequence). CDR3: CASSIDRAAQETQYF. In DNA, the CDR3 is TGTGCTAGCAGCATCGACAGGGCGGCCCAAGAGACCCAGTACTTC.

This clonotype was picked up many times. The genes are TRBV28 and TRBJ2-5; D is possibly TRBD2 (6 bases). This CDR3 contains 15 residues. The germline V and J ends were trimmed by 1 base and 1 base, with 10 bases remaining between them. Germline CDR1 and CDR2: MDHEN and SYDVKM. DNA of the CDR3: TGTGCCAGCAGTTTATCTGGGGGGAGCCAAGAGACCCAGTACTTC. Amino acid sequence: CASSLSGGSQETQYF.

This clonotype turned up a few times. V is TRBV9 and J is TRBJ1-4; TRBD1 might be the D (6 bases). CDR1 is SGDLS, CDR2 YYNGEE, per germline. V was shortened by 0 bases and J by 2 bases, with 8 bases between the two germline ends. The CDR3 contains 15 residues. The CDR3 DNA sequence: TGTGCCAGCAGCGTAGACACAGGGACTAATGAAAAACTGTTTTTT. Amino acid sequence: CASSVDTGTNEKLFF.

This clonotype was recorded many times. V gene TRBV4-1 combines with J gene TRBJ2-3; tentative D call: TRBD2 (6 bases). Germline assignment: CDR1 MGHRA and CDR2 YSYEKL. The V end was cut by 0 bases, the J end by 7 bases, with 11 bases between. The CDR3 consists of 14 residues. CDR3 sequence reads: CASSQDGGTYTQYF. Written as DNA, the CDR3 is TGCGCCAGCAGCCAAGATGGAGGGACGTATACGCAGTATTTT.

In its sample, this clonotype was seen many times. The chain uses TRBV5-1 and TRBJ2-3; D gene ambiguous. The CDR3 runs to 14 residues. Germline V gene lookup returns CDR1 SGHRS and CDR2 YFSETQ. Deletions cut 5 bases from V and 0 bases from J, with 10 bases between. DNA of the CDR3: TGCGCCAGCAGGCCTACGGCTAGCACAGATACGCAGTATTTT. Amino acid sequence: CASRPTASTDTQYF.

This clonotype showed up just a few times. V is TRBV5-6 and J is TRBJ2-3, with D uncertain. With 4 bases removed from V and 6 bases from J, the gap between germline ends came to 9 bases. In germline, CDR1 is SGHDT, CDR2 YYEEEE. CDR3 length: 12 amino acids. The CDR3 reads CASSIQRDTQYF. The DNA of the CDR3 is TGTGCCAGCAGCATCCAACGGGATACGCAGTATTTT.